The T cell receptor beta chain under discussion was sequenced for a study of blood T cell repertoires in COVID-19. The repertoire was sequenced with immunoSEQ multiplex PCR; TCRdb's copy has only in-frame clones and lacks some. The table lists some 70,000 clones, roughly 79% of them singletons. Trimming cost V 3 bases and J 2 bases, with 8 bases left between them. The CDR3 totals 13 residues. The V and J genes are TRBV12-3 or TRBV12-4 and TRBJ2-7; D uncertain. This TCR was sampled from a woman in her 70s with acute or convalescent COVID-19. The sample taken for sequencing was peripheral blood. The CDR3 coding sequence is TGTGCCAGCAGTTTTCCCCCAACCTACGAGCAGTACTTC. This sequence encodes CASSFPPTYEQYF.